This T cell receptor (beta chain) was sequenced during a study of T-cell reconstitution after alpha-beta-depleted transplantation in children. V lost 6 bases and J lost 0; bases outside the gene matches: 4. CDR1 and CDR2 from the germline V gene are DFQATT and SNEGSKA (reference sequence). The CDR3 is 15 residues long. It was with unique molecular identifiers that the TCRbeta library was prepared. MiXCR, applied by TCRdb to the PCR reads, yields one record per CDR3 protein. Here the sample spans just over 350,000 distinct CDR3 sequences, 13% being singletons. This clonotype was recorded a few times. V and J are TRBV20-1 and TRBJ2-1; 11 positions match TRBD1. The sample here was PBMCs, taken from the stem cell graft. The receptor was derived from a human donor who donated a stem cell graft to a child with Fanconi anemia. CDR3 region: CSAGTGGSSYNEQFF. The DNA for the CDR3 is TGCAGTGCGGGGACAGGGGGGAGCTCCTACAATGAGCAGTTCTTC.